These 15 T cell receptor beta chains came from one sample sequenced in a study of blood T cells in healthy people across ages. The use of a sample-barcoded 5' primer and a J-beta primer mix characterized a second PCR of 7 to 11 cycles. TCRdb reprocessed the 5' RACE reads with MiXCR, giving one entry per CDR3 protein. The table shows around 790,000 distinct CDR3 sequences, with 40% to 50% occurring only once. The specimen was blood. The receptors were gathered from a man between 60 and 70 years old in good health.

This clonotype has a single count. V is TRBV29-1 and J is TRBJ2-3; 10 bases agree with TRBD1. Germline V lookup: CDR1 SQVTM, CDR2 ANQGSEA. Trimming took 5 bases from V and 1 from J; bases not matched to a gene: 3. This CDR3 spans 14 amino acids. DNA of the CDR3: TGCAGCGTTCGACAGGGGGCTGGCACAGATACGCAGTATTTT. Translated, it gives CSVRQGAGTDTQYF.

This clonotype came up many times. The chain has TRBV12-3 or TRBV12-4 and TRBJ2-7; TRBD1 agrees at 8 bases. The ends lost 5 bases at V and 6 bases at J; junction bases unmatched: 3. The CDR3 is 12 residues long. The chain's CDR3 is CASSRTGLEQYF. CDR3 nucleotide sequence: TGTGCCAGCAGTCGGACAGGGCTCGAGCAGTACTTC.

The chain employs TRBV10-3 and TRBJ2-1, with TRBD2 matching 12 bases. Germline lookup yields CDR1 ENHRY and CDR2 SYGVKD. The CDR3 is 16 residues long. V lost 0 bases, J lost 8 bases, and 5 bases stayed unmatched. Here the CDR3 reads CAISESSSGGADEQFF. In DNA, the CDR3 is TGTGCCATCAGTGAGTCCTCTAGCGGGGGGGCGGATGAGCAGTTCTTC.

V gene TRBV11-2 combines with J gene TRBJ2-2; 8 bases line up with TRBD2. Per germline, CDR1 SGHAT and CDR2 FQNNGV. The CDR3 is 15 amino acids. With V trimmed by 4 bases and J by 7 bases, 8 bases remained unmatched. DNA of the CDR3: TGTGCCAGCAGCTCGGGGGGGGGCTCAGGCGGGGAGCTGTTTTTT. Amino acids: CASSSGGGSGGELFF.

The chain employs TRBV12-3 or TRBV12-4 and TRBJ1-5; possibly TRBD1 for D (5 bases). There are 13 residues in the CDR3. Trimming shortened V by 4 bases and J by 7 bases, and 11 bases separated the two germline ends. The CDR3 DNA reads TGTGCCAGCAGTTCGCTAGGGACCCAGCCCCAGCATTTT. Its translation is CASSSLGTQPQHF.

The V gene is TRBV9, the J gene TRBJ1-1; perhaps TRBD1 as D (5 bases). The CDR3 consists of 13 residues. Germline V gene sequence: CDR1 SGDLS, CDR2 YYNGEE. V was clipped by 4 bases and J by 2 bases, with 9 bases between them. The CDR3, as DNA: TGTGCCAGCAGCCGAGGGGACAACACTGAAGCTTTCTTT. It is translated as CASSRGDNTEAFF.

This clonotype was detected many times. The chain couples TRBV20-1 to TRBJ2-5; D call uncertain. The CDR3 runs 14 residues. The V gene lost 0 bases and the J gene lost 5 bases, with 13 bases spanning the gap. Germline V gene sequence: CDR1 DFQATT, CDR2 SNEGSKA (reference sequence). CDR3 DNA sequence: TGCAGTGCTAGAGAGCCGGTTTCAAAGGAGACCCAGTACTTC. It encodes CSAREPVSKETQYF.

Of note for this clonotype: A junction boundary mismatches the germline segment, possibly from a read error. This sequence joins TRBV7-9 and TRBJ1-4, with D unclear. Germline V gene sequence: CDR1 SEHNR, CDR2 FQNEAQ (reference sequence). The CDR3 spans 12 residues. The CDR3 DNA follows: TGTTCCAGCAGCTTAAGATGGGAAAAACTGTTTTTT. Encoded protein: CSSSLRWEKLFF.

The rearrangement joins TRBV6-2 or TRBV6-3 to TRBJ2-5; 9 bases agree with TRBD2. The CDR3 sequence is 16 residues long. V lost 7 bases, J lost 5 bases, and 14 bases stayed unmatched. In germline, CDR1 is MNHEY, CDR2 SVGEGT. The DNA of the CDR3 is TGTGCCAGCACCGACCCCGCGGGGGGGCTTATGGAGACCCAGTACTTC. Encoded protein: CASTDPAGGLMETQYF.

The sample holds a few counts of this clonotype. The V gene is TRBV10-2, the J gene TRBJ2-1, with 8 bases matching TRBD2. V shed 10 bases and J 4 bases; nucleotides not matched to a gene: 15. The germline gives CDR1 WSHSY, CDR2 SAAADI. The length of the CDR3 is 16 residues. This CDR3 is CATCSGVLRDYNEQFF. CDR3 sequence (DNA): TGCGCCACCTGTAGCGGGGTCCTCCGGGATTACAATGAGCAGTTCTTC.

Many counts were recorded for this clonotype. The CDR3 loop reads CASSLVDRLSTDTQYF. CDR3 in DNA: TGTGCCAGCAGCTTAGTAGACAGACTTAGCACAGATACGCAGTATTTT. This chain joins TRBV7-2 and TRBJ2-3, with a possible D match to TRBD1 (5 bases). CDR1 SGHTA and CDR2 FQGNSA come from the germline V gene. The V gene lost 1 base and the J gene lost 0 bases, with 11 bases spanning the gap. The CDR3 is 16 residues long.

V gene TRBV6-2 or TRBV6-3 combines with J gene TRBJ1-6, with 10 bases fitting TRBD1. The V and J ends lost 7 bases and 5 bases, in that order; junction bases with no gene match: 8. The CDR3 covers 16 residues. In germline, CDR1 is MNHEY, CDR2 SVGEGT. In DNA form, the CDR3 reads TGTGCCAGCAACTACCCTGGACAGGGGGATAATTCACCCCTCCACTTT. It is translated as CASNYPGQGDNSPLHF.

This chain joins TRBV10-2 and TRBJ2-5; D unresolved. The V end was cut by 7 bases, the J end by 2 bases, with 11 bases between. The CDR3 loop spans 13 amino acids. In germline, CDR1 is WSHSY, CDR2 SAAADI. CDR3 protein: CASNPSGQETQYF. The CDR3 DNA reads as TGCGCCAGCAATCCCTCCGGACAAGAGACCCAGTACTTC.

This clonotype was picked up a small number of times. This chain joins TRBV28 and TRBJ2-5; possibly TRBD1 for D (6 bases). The CDR3 is 16 residues long. The V gene's germline CDR1 is MDHEN and CDR2 SYDVKM. Trimming left V 3 bases short and J 5 bases short, with 19 bases between. The CDR3 is CASSFNRPGVRETQYF. The CDR3 coding sequence is TGTGCCAGCAGTTTTAACCGCCCAGGGGTTAGGGAGACCCAGTACTTC. The full variable domain, its missing parts supplied by reference TRBV28 and TRBJ2-5, is DVKVTQSSRYLVKRTGEKVFLECVQDMDHENMFWYRQDPGLGLRLIYFSYDVKMKEKGDIPEGYSVSREKKERFSLILESASTNQTSMYLCASSFNRPGVRETQYFGPGTRLLVL.

V usage is TRBV6-2 or TRBV6-3 and J usage is TRBJ1-5, with D possibly matching TRBD1 (6 bases). The CDR3 has 13 amino acids. Germline V CDR1 and CDR2: MNHEY, SVGEGT. Trimming pared 10 bases from V and 2 bases from J, leaving 12 bases between. The CDR3 sequence: CATGAGGNQPQHF. The CDR3 DNA sequence: TGTGCCACTGGGGCAGGGGGCAATCAGCCCCAGCATTTT.